This record looks at one T cell receptor (beta chain) sequence and its context. The data belong to a study of blood T cell repertoires in COVID-19. Study-wide background: Italy, Spain and the United States were the sources of the convalescent and acute COVID-19 samples. PBMCs, B-cell-depleted T cells, or T cells provided the cDNA or gDNA that made up the material.

The germline CDR1 and CDR2 sequences are SEHNR and FQNEAQ (reference sequence). The V end was cut by 4 bases, the J end by 1 base, with 12 bases between. This CDR3 spans 15 amino acids. Methods used by the authors: From reference gene primer amplification, estimates of nucleated cell counts were derived. Sequencing used immunoSEQ multiplex PCR; TCRdb keeps in-frame clones, though not all of them. That table is the source of V, J and clone size, and D and trimming were worked out from the DNA. The sample carries approximately 80,000 clones, 88% recorded once. Material for sequencing was peripheral blood. This chain uses TRBV7-9 with TRBJ2-3, with D tentatively TRBD1 (5 bases). This sequence originates from a human donor in a cohort sampled during active COVID-19. CDR3 sequence reads: CASSSAGHRTDTQYF. CDR3 nucleotide sequence: TGTGCCAGCAGCTCAGCCGGACACCGCACAGATACGCAGTATTTT. The complete variable domain, with remaining parts taken from reference TRBV7-9 and TRBJ2-3, reads DTGVSQNPRHKITKRGQNVTFRCDPISEHNRLYWYRQTLGQGPEFLTYFQNEAQLEKSRLLSDRFSAERPKGSFSTLEIQRTEQGDSAMYLCASSSAGHRTDTQYFGPGTRLTVL.